The 32 T cell receptor beta chains given below trace back to one sample, sequenced in a study of beta chain features in type 1 diabetes. What these receptors recognize is not known. Study outcomes and limitations: Shortening of TCRB CDR3s, moderate but significant, appeared in all four CD4+ subsets of Type 1 diabetes patients.

Expressed TCRB transcripts were sequenced because the entire RNA isolate underwent reverse transcription. Generated by immunoSEQ multiplex PCR, the TCRdb table keeps only in-frame clones and is missing some. The sample comprises 550,000 to 850,000 clones, roughly 13% of which are singletons, and approximately 0.022% rests with the top ten. Sequencing was carried out using naive CD4+ T cells from blood. The origin of the receptors is a man aged 18 to 30 with type 1 diabetes.

The table lists this clone with a few counts. The V gene is TRBV7-2, the J gene TRBJ2-3; 8 bases align to TRBD2. The CDR3 length is 14 residues. Germline values: CDR1 SGHTA, CDR2 FQGNSA. After removal of 5 bases from V and 1 base from J, the junction contained 2 bases not matched to a gene. This chain's CDR3 is CASSQAGGTDTQYF. CDR3 nucleotides: TGTGCCAGCAGCCAAGCGGGGGGCACAGATACGCAGTATTTT.

This chain uses TRBV7-6 with TRBJ2-1; no clear D gene. This CDR3 is 11 amino acids long. Trimming took 4 bases from V and 9 from J, leaving 7 bases between them. CDR1 SGHVS and CDR2 FNYEAQ come from the germline V gene. For the CDR3, the DNA is TGTGCCAGCAGCTGGTTTGGTGAGCAGTTCTTC. Protein product: CASSWFGEQFF.

This clone was counted only a few times. The chain is built from TRBV5-4 and TRBJ2-3; the match to TRBD2 covers 9 bases. Germline V CDR1 and CDR2: SGHNT, YYREEE (reference sequence). The junction had 7 bases not matched to a gene; V was cut back by 4 bases and J by 4 bases. The CDR3 sequence is 15 residues long. CDR3 nucleotide sequence: TGTGCCAGCAGCACCCAGGCGGGGGGGGCAGATACGCAGTATTTT. Amino acids: CASSTQAGGADTQYF.

The sample holds a few counts of this clone. The CDR3 spells CASRHAGELFF. In nucleotides, the CDR3 is TGTGCCAGCAGGCACGCCGGGGAGCTGTTTTTT. The V call is TRBV28, the J call TRBJ2-2, with D unresolved. From germline, CDR1 is MDHEN and CDR2 SYDVKM. The length of the CDR3 is 11 residues. Between the trimmed V and J ends, which lost 6 bases and 6 bases, there was a span of 5 bases.

There are a few counts of this clone. The chain employs TRBV25-1 and TRBJ2-5; D not resolved. The CDR3 is 12 amino acids. The germline V gene has CDR1 MGHDK and CDR2 SYGVNS. V lost 3 bases to trimming and J lost 3 bases, with 5 bases between them. For the CDR3, the DNA is TGTGCCAGCAGTGAGCCCGAAGAGACCCAGTACTTC. It is translated as CASSEPEETQYF.

As for this clone: One end of the junction fails to match germline, which may point to a read error. This chain links TRBV20-1 with TRBJ1-1; D unresolved. The V gene's germline CDR1 is DFQATT and CDR2 SNEGSKA (reference sequence). This CDR3 contains 8 residues. This CDR3 is CSAGGGPF. The CDR3 nucleotides are TGCAGTGCTGGAGGTGGTCCTTTT.

This clone came up a few times. The chain employs TRBV5-8 and TRBJ1-2; the match to TRBD1 covers 10 bases. This CDR3 contains 15 residues. Per germline, CDR1 SGHTS and CDR2 YDEGEE. Losses at the gene ends were 0 bases for V and 9 bases for J; bases not matched to a gene: 8. CDR3 region: CASSLADRTGGSYTF. The CDR3 DNA reads TGTGCCAGCAGCTTGGCCGACCGGACAGGGGGAAGCTACACCTTC.

This rearrangement joins TRBV6-1 to TRBJ2-3; D remains unclear. The CDR3 extends over 12 amino acids. V was shortened by 4 bases and J by 2 bases, with 4 bases between the two germline ends. Germline assignment: CDR1 MNHNS and CDR2 SASEGT. The CDR3 region has the DNA TGTGCCAGCAGTGGCGACACAGATACGCAGTATTTT. This codes for CASSGDTDTQYF.

This clone turned up a few times. V usage is TRBV28 and J usage is TRBJ2-5, with D possibly matching TRBD2 (6 bases). The CDR3 loop spans 11 amino acids. V was cut by 8 bases and J by 5 bases, with 9 bases left in between. Germline V gives CDR1 MDHEN, CDR2 SYDVKM. CDR3 bases: TGTGCCAGCCGGAGGGTCGAGACCCAGTACTTC. This sequence encodes CASRRVETQYF.

J is TRBJ1-2 and V is TRBV2; D not resolved. Trimming cost V 1 base and J 7 bases, with 4 bases left between them. The CDR3 consists of 11 residues. Per the germline V gene, CDR1 is SNHLY and CDR2 is FYNNEI. In DNA form, the CDR3 reads TGTGCCAGCAGTGAAGACGGTGGCTACACCTTC. Translating it yields CASSEDGGYTF. Full variable domain (remainder filled in from reference TRBV2 and TRBJ1-2): EPEVTQTPSHQVTQMGQEVILRCVPISNHLYFYWYRQILGQKVEFLVSFYNNEISEKSEIFDDQFSVERPDGSNFTLKIRSTKLEDSAMYFCASSEDGGYTFGSGTRLTVV.

This clone was seen only a few times. J is TRBJ2-7 and V is TRBV7-2; no clear D gene. The CDR3 covers 13 residues. Looked up from germline, CDR1 is SGHTA and CDR2 is FQGNSA. The V end was cut by 2 bases, the J end by 6 bases, with 11 bases between. This CDR3 is CASSLSWESEQYF. The CDR3 DNA reads as TGTGCCAGCAGCTTATCCTGGGAATCCGAGCAGTACTTC.

This sequence joins TRBV19 and TRBJ2-6; D remains ambiguous. The germline CDR1 and CDR2 sequences are LNHDA and SQIVND (reference sequence). Deletions cut 2 bases from V and 0 bases from J, with 8 bases between. CDR3 size: 16 residues. CDR3 in amino acids: CASSISRSSGANVLTF. The CDR3 DNA is TGTGCCAGTAGTATATCGCGAAGCTCTGGGGCCAACGTCCTGACTTTC.

This clone occurred a few times. V usage is TRBV30 and J usage is TRBJ1-3; no clear D. CDR1 is GTSNPN, CDR2 SVGIG, per germline (reference sequence). V lost 1 base to trimming and J lost 4 bases, with 11 bases between them. The CDR3 spans 14 residues. CDR3 in DNA: TGTGCCTGGAGTGCGGGAGGCTGGGGAAACACCATATATTTT. Protein sequence: CAWSAGGWGNTIYF.

This clone came up a few times. The gene calls are TRBV2 and TRBJ1-1, with D possibly matching TRBD1 (5 bases). The ends were cut back, 6 bases at V and 5 bases at J, with 13 bases in the middle. The CDR3 loop spans 13 amino acids. Germline V gene data show CDR1 as SNHLY and CDR2 as FYNNEI. DNA for the CDR3: TGTGCCAGCAGGCGGGGCAGGGATACTGAAGCTTTCTTT. Its translation is CASRRGRDTEAFF.

The chain combines TRBV10-3 with TRBJ1-1, with D maybe TRBD1 (5 bases). The CDR3 covers 17 residues. The germline V gene encodes CDR1 ENHRY and CDR2 SYGVKD. Trimming left V 7 bases short and J 0 bases short, with 21 bases between. The DNA for the CDR3 is TGTGCCATCATCGAAGGACATTCGAACGGGGTGAACACTGAAGCTTTCTTT. Translating it yields CAIIEGHSNGVNTEAFF.

This sequence joins TRBV30 and TRBJ1-2; D is uncertain. The CDR3 has 14 residues. Germline lookup yields CDR1 GTSNPN and CDR2 SVGIG (reference sequence). Trimming shortened V by 4 bases and J by 8 bases, and 20 bases separated the two germline ends. CDR3 DNA sequence: TGTGCCTGGACGGCCGACAACATTTCGTACGGCTACACCTTC. It translates to CAWTADNISYGYTF.

The chain recombines TRBV5-1 with TRBJ1-1; weak D call: TRBD1 (5 bases). Trimming removed 4 bases from V and 0 bases from J, with 13 bases in between. CDR3 length equals 15 residues. From germline, CDR1 is SGHRS and CDR2 YFSETQ. The CDR3 coding sequence is TGCGCCAGCAGCATCTCCGGGACGGTGAACACTGAAGCTTTCTTT. As protein: CASSISGTVNTEAFF.

In its sample, this clone was seen a few times. This rearrangement joins TRBV5-1 to TRBJ2-1; the D gene is possibly TRBD1 (5 bases). V was cut by 4 bases and J by 7 bases, with 21 bases left in between. The CDR3 is 16 amino acids. Per germline, CDR1 SGHRS and CDR2 YFSETQ. The CDR3 DNA sequence: TGCGCCAGCAGCCTTGACCGACAGACCTTTGGGAATGAGCAGTTCTTC. Translation gives CASSLDRQTFGNEQFF.

V usage is TRBV2 and J usage is TRBJ1-5, with 10 bases matching TRBD1. The germline V gene has CDR1 SNHLY and CDR2 FYNNEI. CDR3 length: 14 residues. V lost 4 bases to trimming and J lost 6 bases; unmatched junction nucleotides: 3. The CDR3, as DNA: TGTGCCAGCAGTGGGACAGGGGGTAGTCAGCCCCAGCATTTT. Its translation is CASSGTGGSQPQHF.

This clone was seen a handful of times. The chain is built from TRBV4-2 and TRBJ1-3, with D unresolved. This CDR3 is 11 amino acids long. Germline CDR1 reads LGHNA; CDR2 reads YNFKEQ. V lost 0 bases and J 6 bases, leaving 0 bases between the germline ends. CDR3 DNA sequence: TGTGCCAGCAGCCAAGAAAACACCATATATTTT. This translates into CASSQENTIYF.

The V call is TRBV30, the J call TRBJ2-1; D is possibly TRBD2 (7 bases). Trimming cost V 6 bases and J 8 bases, with 23 bases left between them. CDR3 length equals 15 residues. CDR1 GTSNPN and CDR2 SVGIG come from the germline V gene (reference sequence). The CDR3 DNA is TGTGCCTGCCTTGGAGGGGGGGCCTTAGGAGATGAGCAGTTCTTC. Translating it yields CACLGGGALGDEQFF. The variable domain in full, completed from reference TRBV30 and TRBJ2-1, reads SQTIHQWPATLVQPVGSPLSLECTVEGTSNPNLYWYRQAAGRGLQLLFYSVGIGQISSEVPQNLSASRPQDRQFILSSKKLLLSDSGFYLCACLGGGALGDEQFFGPGTRLTVL.

The V and J genes are TRBV25-1 and TRBJ2-2; D not certain. This CDR3 comprises 18 residues. Trimming removed 6 bases at V and 2 bases at J, with 22 bases between. Germline CDR1 is MGHDK and CDR2 is SYGVNS. The CDR3 nucleotides read TGTGCCAGCAGCAAACCACGTGGAAGTGCAGGCAACACCGGGGAGCTGTTTTTT. Its translation: CASSKPRGSAGNTGELFF.

This clone was detected only a few times. The chain combines TRBV6-5 with TRBJ2-3; TRBD2 aligns across 8 bases. V gave up 2 bases and J gave up 2 bases; unmatched junction bases: 6. The CDR3 totals 16 residues. Germline-derived CDR1 and CDR2 are MNHEY and SVGAGI. The DNA for the CDR3 is TGTGCCAGCAGTTACAAAGCGGGGGCCCTCACAGATACGCAGTATTTT. Protein: CASSYKAGALTDTQYF.

V is TRBV5-1 and J is TRBJ2-3; 9 nucleotides agree with TRBD1. CDR1 is SGHRS, CDR2 YFSETQ, per germline. This CDR3 is 17 amino acids long. V lost 4 bases, J lost 5 bases, and 14 bases stayed unmatched. CDR3 amino acids: CASSRPGTGTGGDTQYF. The CDR3 nucleotides are TGCGCCAGCAGCCGACCCGGGACAGGGACCGGAGGAGATACGCAGTATTTT.

The gene calls are TRBV28 and TRBJ2-7; 7 nucleotides align to TRBD1. The CDR3 sequence is 13 residues long. V was pared by 3 bases and J by 5 bases, with 4 bases of the junction left unmatched. Germline CDR1 and CDR2: MDHEN and SYDVKM. The CDR3 region has the DNA TGTGCCAGCAGTTTCAACAGGGGCCACGAGCAGTACTTC. Translation: CASSFNRGHEQYF.

V usage is TRBV19 and J usage is TRBJ2-3; D may be TRBD1 (6 bases). Germline CDR1 and CDR2: LNHDA and SQIVND (reference sequence). The V and J ends lost 5 bases and 6 bases respectively, with 9 bases between them. The CDR3 has 12 amino acids. The CDR3 DNA sequence: TGTGCCAGTAGTTCTACAGGGGATACGCAGTATTTT. Translated, it gives CASSSTGDTQYF.

This clone has a handful of counts. The chain combines TRBV30 with TRBJ2-3; D is unresolved. The germline CDR1 and CDR2 sequences are GTSNPN and SVGIG (reference sequence). Trimming stripped 1 base from V and 2 bases from J, with 4 bases between. The CDR3 runs to 12 residues. The CDR3 region is CAWSANTDTQYF. CDR3 sequence (DNA): TGTGCCTGGAGTGCGAACACAGATACGCAGTATTTT.

Only a few counts were recorded for this clone. In nucleotides, the CDR3 is TGTGCCAGCAGCTTAGTTCGACAGTCCTACGAGCAGTACTTC. As protein: CASSLVRQSYEQYF. The chain joins TRBV7-8 to TRBJ2-7; weak D call: TRBD1 (5 bases). The germline CDR1 and CDR2 sequences are SGHVS and FQNEAQ. V gave up 1 base and J gave up 1 base, with 8 bases separating them. The CDR3 runs to 14 residues.

This clone was detected only a few times. V and J are TRBV7-9 and TRBJ1-5, with a possible D match to TRBD1 (5 bases). Germline V gene lookup returns CDR1 SEHNR and CDR2 FQNEAQ (reference sequence). V gave up 5 bases and J gave up 4 bases, with 15 bases separating them. The CDR3 is 15 amino acids. The chain's CDR3 is CASSARAEGNQPQHF. The CDR3, as DNA: TGTGCCAGCAGCGCGCGGGCGGAGGGGAATCAGCCCCAGCATTTT.

J is TRBJ2-7 and V is TRBV5-1; D perhaps matches TRBD2 (6 bases). Trimming pared 4 bases from V and 6 bases from J, leaving 14 bases between. Germline lookup yields CDR1 SGHRS and CDR2 YFSETQ. The CDR3 runs to 13 residues. The CDR3 protein is CASSAGTSFEQYF. The CDR3 region has the DNA TGCGCCAGCAGCGCCGGGACTTCGTTCGAGCAGTACTTC.

The rearrangement links TRBV7-3 to TRBJ2-2; D might be TRBD1 (6 bases). The CDR3 has 16 amino acids. Between the trimmed V and J ends, which lost 5 bases and 0 bases, there was a span of 13 bases. The germline V gene encodes CDR1 SGHTA and CDR2 FQGTGA. CDR3 nucleotides: TGTGCCAGCAGCCCCCAGGGGCGGGCGAACACCGGGGAGCTGTTTTTT. This sequence encodes CASSPQGRANTGELFF.

The gene calls are TRBV5-4 and TRBJ1-4; D gene unclear. V lost 7 bases to trimming and J lost 4 bases, with 8 bases between them. This CDR3 spans 12 amino acids. CDR1 SGHNT and CDR2 YYREEE come from the germline V gene (reference sequence). CDR3 amino acids: CASSVDNEKLFF. The CDR3, as DNA: TGTGCCAGCTCGGTCGATAATGAAAAACTGTTTTTT.